This TCR beta chain derives from a study of cytomegalovirus exposure and HLA in healthy donors. Study at large: A later analysis reported the same platform for the 90 to 150 validation repertoires and the 666 first-cohort repertoires.

The germline CDR1 and CDR2 sequences are ENHRY and SYGVKD. Deletions cut 8 bases from V and 7 bases from J, with 9 bases between. This CDR3 region has 10 residues. Regarding this clone: Its antigen is as yet unknown.

Study observations and caveats: Investigators reported under 200 TCR beta chains as tied to cytomegalovirus. Diagnosis of cytomegalovirus status made by the classifier reportedly showed high specificity and sensitivity. In vitro testing confirmed three CMV-associated chains as specific for CMV antigens.

Clones were sequenced by immunoSEQ multiplex PCR, and TCRdb holds only the in-frame ones, with some missing. The sample records about 120,000 clones, about 88% being singletons. The J gene is TRBJ2-7, the V gene TRBV10-3; D remains ambiguous. The clonotype comes from a woman under 30 in good health and CMV-seronegative. Sequencing was carried out using PBMCs. CDR3 region: CAIGVREQYV. The CDR3 region has the DNA TGTGCCATCGGGGTTAGGGAGCAGTACGTC.